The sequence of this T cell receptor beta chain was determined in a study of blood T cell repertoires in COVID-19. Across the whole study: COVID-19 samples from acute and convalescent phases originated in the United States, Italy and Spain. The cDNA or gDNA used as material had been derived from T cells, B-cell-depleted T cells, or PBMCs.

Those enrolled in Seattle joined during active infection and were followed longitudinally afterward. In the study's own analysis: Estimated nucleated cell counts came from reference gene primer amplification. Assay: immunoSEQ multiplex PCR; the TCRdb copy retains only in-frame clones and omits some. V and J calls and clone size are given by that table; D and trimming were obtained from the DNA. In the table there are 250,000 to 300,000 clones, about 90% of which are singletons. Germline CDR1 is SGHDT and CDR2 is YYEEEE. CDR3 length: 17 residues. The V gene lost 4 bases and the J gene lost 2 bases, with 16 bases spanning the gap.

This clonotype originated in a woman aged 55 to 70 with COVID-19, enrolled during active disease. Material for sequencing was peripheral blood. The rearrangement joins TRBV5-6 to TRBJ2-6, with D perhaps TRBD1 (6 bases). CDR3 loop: CASSPPTGGAGANVLTF. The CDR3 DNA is TGTGCCAGCAGCCCCCCGACAGGAGGTGCTGGGGCCAACGTCCTGACTTTC.